These 14 T cell receptor beta chains were sequenced from one sample in a study of preoperative IRX-2 immunotherapy in early breast cancer. Sequenced by immunoSEQ multiplex PCR; TCRdb stores in-frame clones only, minus some. Found here are about 45,000 clones, around three quarters of them singletons; the top ten hold over 1%. This sample's treatment: preoperative locoregional IRX-2 cytokine immunotherapy. The sample in question was tumor tissue, obtained after IRX-2 immunotherapy. The receptors come from a human donor with breast cancer.

The chain has TRBV28 and TRBJ2-7, with D hard to call. Germline assignment: CDR1 MDHEN and CDR2 SYDVKM. The CDR3 length is 12 residues. V was trimmed by 6 bases and J by 3 bases, leaving 9 bases between them. CDR3 bases: TGTGCCAGCAGGTCTACCGTCTACGAGCAGTACTTC. Translated: CASRSTVYEQYF. Drawing the rest from reference TRBV28 and TRBJ2-7, the complete variable domain is DVKVTQSSRYLVKRTGEKVFLECVQDMDHENMFWYRQDPGLGLRLIYFSYDVKMKEKGDIPEGYSVSREKKERFSLILESASTNQTSMYLCASRSTVYEQYFGPGTRLTVT.

This chain links TRBV6-8 with TRBJ1-2; 10 positions agree with TRBD1. Per the germline V gene, CDR1 is MNHGY and CDR2 is SAAAGT. The CDR3 contains 15 residues. With 5 bases clipped from V and 6 bases from J, the junction kept 9 bases outside the gene matches. Written as DNA, the CDR3 is TGTGCCAGCAGTGTCGGGACAGGGGAAACAAATGGCTACACCTTC. It is translated as CASSVGTGETNGYTF.

This clone was seen once. The genes are TRBV1 and TRBJ1-1. TRBV1 is tagged as a pseudogene. The CDR3 has 15 amino acids. This CDR3 reads CASSQIQDQNTEAFF. CDR3 DNA: TGCGCCAGCAGCCAAATTCAGGACCAGAACACTGAAGCTTTCTTT.

This clone came up once. The chain employs TRBV27 and TRBJ2-7; 9 bases are a match to TRBD1. Trimming at V came to 6 bases and at J to 2 bases, leaving 5 bases not matched to a gene. CDR1 and CDR2 from the germline V gene are MNHEY and SMNVEV (reference sequence). This CDR3 is 14 amino acids long. The DNA of the CDR3 is TGTGCCAGCAGCCGGGACAGGGACACCTACGAGCAGTACTTC. It is translated as CASSRDRDTYEQYF.

The chain joins TRBV5-1 to TRBJ1-5, with D perhaps TRBD1 (5 bases). The CDR3 spans 15 residues. The germline V gene encodes CDR1 SGHRS and CDR2 YFSETQ. Trimming cost V 0 bases and J 6 bases, with 13 bases left between them. This CDR3 reads CASSLAGREGQPQHF. In DNA, the CDR3 is TGCGCCAGCAGCTTGGCAGGGAGAGAGGGTCAGCCCCAGCATTTT.

V gene TRBV28 combines with J gene TRBJ1-4, with 8 bases that match TRBD1. The CDR3 contains 16 residues. V lost 7 bases to trimming and J lost 0 bases; unmatched junction nucleotides: 7. The V gene's germline CDR1 is MDHEN and CDR2 SYDVKM. CDR3 sequence reads: CASKDRAFTTNEKLFF. The CDR3 DNA is TGTGCCAGCAAGGACAGGGCCTTTACAACTAATGAAAAACTGTTTTTT. Combining the CDR3 with reference TRBV28 and TRBJ1-4 gives the whole variable domain DVKVTQSSRYLVKRTGEKVFLECVQDMDHENMFWYRQDPGLGLRLIYFSYDVKMKEKGDIPEGYSVSREKKERFSLILESASTNQTSMYLCASKDRAFTTNEKLFFGSGTQLSVL.

The rearrangement links TRBV28 to TRBJ1-2; D perhaps matches TRBD1 (5 bases). The V end was cut by 6 bases, the J end by 4 bases, with 12 bases between. Germline V gives CDR1 MDHEN, CDR2 SYDVKM. There are 13 residues in the CDR3. CDR3 in DNA: TGTGCCAGCAGAAACCAGGGACCCTATGGCTACACCTTC. Translation: CASRNQGPYGYTF.

This chain connects TRBV19 to TRBJ1-4, with D perhaps TRBD1 (5 bases). Germline CDR1 and CDR2: LNHDA and SQIVND (reference sequence). This CDR3 contains 15 residues. The V and J ends lost 3 bases and 1 base respectively, with 9 bases between them. The CDR3 loop is CASSIGGVTNEKLFF. CDR3 nucleotide sequence: TGTGCCAGTAGTATCGGGGGAGTAACTAATGAAAAACTGTTTTTT.

V is TRBV5-1 and J is TRBJ2-7; 7 bases are a match to TRBD1. V lost 4 bases to trimming and J lost 2 bases; unmatched junction nucleotides: 12. The CDR3 totals 16 residues. Germline V lookup: CDR1 SGHRS, CDR2 YFSETQ. In DNA, the CDR3 is TGCGCCAGCAGCGCCGAGCCGGGACAGAGAGCCTACGAGCAGTACTTC. It codes for CASSAEPGQRAYEQYF.

The chain recombines TRBV19 with TRBJ1-1, with 9 bases fitting TRBD1. The V gene end was trimmed by 3 bases and the J gene end by 6 bases; junction bases not matched to a gene: 5. Germline lookup yields CDR1 LNHDA and CDR2 SQIVND (reference sequence). This CDR3 has 14 amino acids. Here the CDR3 DNA reads TGTGCCAGTAGTATGGACAGGGGAATCGCTGAAGCTTTCTTT. Translation gives CASSMDRGIAEAFF.

The rearrangement uses TRBV5-2 and TRBJ2-5; the table's D gene call, TRBD2, was not cross checked with the DNA. TRBV5-2 is flagged as a pseudogene. This CDR3 has 15 residues. CDR3 amino acids: CASSLDSSSPETQYF. As DNA, the CDR3 is TGTGCCAGCAGCTTAGATTCAAGCTCTCCAGAGACCCAGTACTTC.

This sequence joins TRBV6-8 and TRBJ2-3; 8 bases line up with TRBD1. V lost 7 bases to trimming and J lost 4 bases; unmatched junction nucleotides: 4. In germline, CDR1 is MNHGY, CDR2 SAAAGT. This CDR3 is built from 13 residues. CDR3 sequence: CASTPQGADTQYF. The CDR3 DNA is TGTGCCAGCACCCCACAGGGGGCAGATACGCAGTATTTT.

In this sample, this clone turned up a few times. The chain couples TRBV11-3 to TRBJ2-7, with 10 bases lining up with TRBD2. This CDR3 has 15 amino acids. The V gene's germline CDR1 is SGHNT and CDR2 YENEEA. Trimming took 3 bases from V and 4 from J; bases not matched to a gene: 6. In DNA, the CDR3 is TGTGCCAGCAGCTTGGAGGTAGCGGGAGGTTACGAGCAGTACTTC. This translates into CASSLEVAGGYEQYF.

The chain carries TRBV7-4 and TRBJ2-1; 8 positions match TRBD1. J was trimmed by 0 bases and V by 5 bases; bases with no gene match: 3. The CDR3 spans 15 residues. CDR1 is SGHVT, CDR2 SQSDAQ, per germline. The CDR3: CASSHRGSSYNEQFF. The DNA of the CDR3 is TGTGCCAGCAGCCACAGGGGGAGCTCCTACAATGAGCAGTTCTTC.